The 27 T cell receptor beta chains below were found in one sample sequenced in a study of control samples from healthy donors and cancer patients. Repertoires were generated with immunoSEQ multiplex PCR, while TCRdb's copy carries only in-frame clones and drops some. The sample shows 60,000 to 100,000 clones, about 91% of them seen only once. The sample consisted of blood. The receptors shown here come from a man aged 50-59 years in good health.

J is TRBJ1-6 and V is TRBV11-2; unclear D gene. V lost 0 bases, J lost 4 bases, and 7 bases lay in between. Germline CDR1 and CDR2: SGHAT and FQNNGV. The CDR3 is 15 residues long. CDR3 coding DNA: TGTGCCAGCAGCTTAGAAGGGTGGTATAATTCACCCCTCCACTTT. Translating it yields CASSLEGWYNSPLHF.

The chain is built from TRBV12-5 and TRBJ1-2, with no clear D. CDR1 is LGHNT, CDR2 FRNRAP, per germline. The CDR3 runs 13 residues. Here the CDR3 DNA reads TGTGCCTACGCCTCCTGGACGGAATATGGCTACACCTTC. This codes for CAYASWTEYGYTF.

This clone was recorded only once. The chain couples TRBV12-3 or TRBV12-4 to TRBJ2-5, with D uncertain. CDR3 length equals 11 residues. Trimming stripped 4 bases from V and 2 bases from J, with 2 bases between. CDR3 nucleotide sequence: TGTGCCAGCAGTTCACAAGAGACCCAGTACTTC. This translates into CASSSQETQYF.

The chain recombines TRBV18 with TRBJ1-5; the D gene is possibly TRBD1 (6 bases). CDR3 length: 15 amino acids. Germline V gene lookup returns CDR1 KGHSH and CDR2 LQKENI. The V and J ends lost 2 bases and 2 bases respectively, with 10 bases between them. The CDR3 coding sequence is TGTGCCAGCTCACCAACAGGGTGGGGCAATCAGCCCCAGCATTTT. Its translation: CASSPTGWGNQPQHF. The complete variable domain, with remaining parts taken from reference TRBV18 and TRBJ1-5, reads NAGVMQNPRHLVRRRGQEARLRCSPMKGHSHVYWYRQLPEEGLKFMVYLQKENIIDESGMPKERFSAEFPKEGPSILRIQQVVRGDSAAYFCASSPTGWGNQPQHFGDGTRLSIL.

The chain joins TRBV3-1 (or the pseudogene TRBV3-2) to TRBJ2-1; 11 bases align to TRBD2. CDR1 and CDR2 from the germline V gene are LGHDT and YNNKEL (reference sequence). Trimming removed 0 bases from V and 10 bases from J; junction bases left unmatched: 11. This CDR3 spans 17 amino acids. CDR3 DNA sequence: TGTGCCAGCAGCCAAGATACCCTAGCGGGGGGCCCAGGGGAGCAGTTCTTC. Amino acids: CASSQDTLAGGPGEQFF.

CDR3 nucleotides: TGTGCCAGCAGCTTTAATGGCTACACCTTC. Translating gives CASSFNGYTF. V is TRBV5-6 and J is TRBJ1-2; no clear D gene. This CDR3 has 10 amino acids. Germline V gene sequence: CDR1 SGHDT, CDR2 YYEEEE. Deletions cut 2 bases from V and 6 bases from J, with 2 bases between.

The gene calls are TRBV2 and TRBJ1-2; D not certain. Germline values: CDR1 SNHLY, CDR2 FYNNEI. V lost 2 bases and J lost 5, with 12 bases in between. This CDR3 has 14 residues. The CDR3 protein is CASSEPSRPYGYTF. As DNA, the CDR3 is TGTGCCAGCAGTGAACCAAGTAGGCCTTATGGCTACACCTTC.

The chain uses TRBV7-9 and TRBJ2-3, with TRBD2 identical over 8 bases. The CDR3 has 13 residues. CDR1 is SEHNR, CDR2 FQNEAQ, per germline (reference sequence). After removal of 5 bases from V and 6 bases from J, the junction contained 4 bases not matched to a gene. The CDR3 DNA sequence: TGTGCCAGCAGCATCGAGCGGGGGGATACGCAGTATTTT. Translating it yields CASSIERGDTQYF. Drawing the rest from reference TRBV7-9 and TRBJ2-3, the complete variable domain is DTGVSQNPRHKITKRGQNVTFRCDPISEHNRLYWYRQTLGQGPEFLTYFQNEAQLEKSRLLSDRFSAERPKGSFSTLEIQRTEQGDSAMYLCASSIERGDTQYFGPGTRLTVL.

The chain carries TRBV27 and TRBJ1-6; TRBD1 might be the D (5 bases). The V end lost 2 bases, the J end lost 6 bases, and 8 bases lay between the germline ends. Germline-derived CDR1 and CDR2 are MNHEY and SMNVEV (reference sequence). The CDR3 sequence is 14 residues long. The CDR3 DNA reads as TGTGCCAGCAGTTTAACAGGATTTAATTCACCCCTCCACTTT. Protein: CASSLTGFNSPLHF.

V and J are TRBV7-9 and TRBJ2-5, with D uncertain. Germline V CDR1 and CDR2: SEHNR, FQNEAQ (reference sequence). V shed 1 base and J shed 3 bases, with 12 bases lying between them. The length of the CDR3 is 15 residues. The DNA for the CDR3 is TGTGCCAGCAGCTTAGGGCAGCCCCAGAAAGAGACCCAGTACTTC. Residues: CASSLGQPQKETQYF. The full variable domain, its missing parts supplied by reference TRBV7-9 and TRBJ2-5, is DTGVSQNPRHKITKRGQNVTFRCDPISEHNRLYWYRQTLGQGPEFLTYFQNEAQLEKSRLLSDRFSAERPKGSFSTLEIQRTEQGDSAMYLCASSLGQPQKETQYFGPGTRLLVL.

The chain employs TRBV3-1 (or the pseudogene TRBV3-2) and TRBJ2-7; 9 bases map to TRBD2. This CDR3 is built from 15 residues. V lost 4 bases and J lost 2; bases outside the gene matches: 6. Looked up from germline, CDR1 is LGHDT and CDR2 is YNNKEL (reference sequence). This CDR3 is CASSPSGGSAYEQYF. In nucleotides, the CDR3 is TGTGCCAGCAGCCCCAGCGGGGGGTCTGCCTACGAGCAGTACTTC.

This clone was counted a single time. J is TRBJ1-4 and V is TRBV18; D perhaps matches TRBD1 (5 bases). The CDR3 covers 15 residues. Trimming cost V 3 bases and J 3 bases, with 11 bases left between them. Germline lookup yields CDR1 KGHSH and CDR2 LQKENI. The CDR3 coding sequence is TGTGCCAGCTCACCCCGGTGGGACGCTAATGAAAAACTGTTTTTT. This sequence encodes CASSPRWDANEKLFF. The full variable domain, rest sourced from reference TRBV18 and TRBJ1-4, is NAGVMQNPRHLVRRRGQEARLRCSPMKGHSHVYWYRQLPEEGLKFMVYLQKENIIDESGMPKERFSAEFPKEGPSILRIQQVVRGDSAAYFCASSPRWDANEKLFFGSGTQLSVL.

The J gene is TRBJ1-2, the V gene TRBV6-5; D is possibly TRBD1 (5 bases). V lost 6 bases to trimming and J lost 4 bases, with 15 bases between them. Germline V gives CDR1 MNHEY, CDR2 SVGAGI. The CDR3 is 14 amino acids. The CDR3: CASRTGGILYGYTF. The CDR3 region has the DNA TGTGCCAGCAGAACCGGGGGGATCCTCTATGGCTACACCTTC.

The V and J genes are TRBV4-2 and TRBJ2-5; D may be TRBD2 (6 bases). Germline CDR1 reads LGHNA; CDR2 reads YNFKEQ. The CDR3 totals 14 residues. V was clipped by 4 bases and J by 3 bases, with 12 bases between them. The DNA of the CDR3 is TGTGCCAGCAGCCTAGGACTATTAGAAGAGACCCAGTACTTC. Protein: CASSLGLLEETQYF.

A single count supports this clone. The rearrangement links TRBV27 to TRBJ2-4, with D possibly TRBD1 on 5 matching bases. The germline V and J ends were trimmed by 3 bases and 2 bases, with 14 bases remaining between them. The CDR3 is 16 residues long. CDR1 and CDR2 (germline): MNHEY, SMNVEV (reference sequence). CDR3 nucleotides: TGTGCCAGCAGTTTCAAGGCAGGGCGGTCCAAAAACATTCAGTACTTC. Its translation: CASSFKAGRSKNIQYF.

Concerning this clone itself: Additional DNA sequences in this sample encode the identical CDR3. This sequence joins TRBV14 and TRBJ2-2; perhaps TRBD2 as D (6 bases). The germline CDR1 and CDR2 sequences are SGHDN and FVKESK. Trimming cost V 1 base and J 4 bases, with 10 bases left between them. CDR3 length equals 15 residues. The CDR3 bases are TGTGCCAGCAGCCAAGTTCTCGGGGGCACCGGGGAGCTGTTTTTT. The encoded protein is CASSQVLGGTGELFF.

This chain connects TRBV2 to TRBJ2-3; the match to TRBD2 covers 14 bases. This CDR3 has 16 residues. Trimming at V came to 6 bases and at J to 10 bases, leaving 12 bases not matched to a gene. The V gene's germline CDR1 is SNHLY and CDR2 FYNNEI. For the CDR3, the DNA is TGTGCCAGCAGGGCTGGACTAGCGGGGGGCCCCGATGCGCAGTATTTT. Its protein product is CASRAGLAGGPDAQYF.

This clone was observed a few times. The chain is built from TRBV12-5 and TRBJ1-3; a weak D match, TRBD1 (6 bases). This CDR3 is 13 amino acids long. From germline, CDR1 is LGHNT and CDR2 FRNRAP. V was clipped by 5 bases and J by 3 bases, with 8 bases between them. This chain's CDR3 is CASGLTGGNTIYF. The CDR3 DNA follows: TGTGCTAGTGGTCTGACAGGTGGAAACACCATATATTTT.

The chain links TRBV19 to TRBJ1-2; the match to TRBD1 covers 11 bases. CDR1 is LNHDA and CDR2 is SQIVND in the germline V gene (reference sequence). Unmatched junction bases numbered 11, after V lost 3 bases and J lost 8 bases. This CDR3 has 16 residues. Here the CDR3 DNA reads TGTGCCAGTAGTATGGGGACAGGGGGGCCCACCGCCGGCTACACCTTC. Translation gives CASSMGTGGPTAGYTF.

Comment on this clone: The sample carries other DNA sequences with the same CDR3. DNA for the CDR3: TGTGCCAGTAGTATGAGGAGGGACAGGGAATATGGCTACACCTTC. It encodes CASSMRRDREYGYTF. The J gene is TRBJ1-2, the V gene TRBV19, with 9 bases matching TRBD1. The length of the CDR3 is 15 residues. Germline V gene sequence: CDR1 LNHDA, CDR2 SQIVND (reference sequence). Trimming removed 3 bases from V and 5 bases from J; junction bases left unmatched: 7.

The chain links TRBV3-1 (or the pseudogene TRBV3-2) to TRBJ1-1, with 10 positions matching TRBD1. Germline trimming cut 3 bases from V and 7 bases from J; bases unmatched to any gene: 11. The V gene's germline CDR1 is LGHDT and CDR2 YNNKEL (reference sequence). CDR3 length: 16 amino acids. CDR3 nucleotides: TGTGCCAGCAGCCACGGTGCGGGACAGGGGCGAGGTGAAGCTTTCTTT. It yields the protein CASSHGAGQGRGEAFF.

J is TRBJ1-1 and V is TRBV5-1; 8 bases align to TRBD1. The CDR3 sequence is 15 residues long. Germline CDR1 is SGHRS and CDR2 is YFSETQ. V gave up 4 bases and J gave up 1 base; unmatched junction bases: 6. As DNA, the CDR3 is TGCGCCAGCAGCCTGGACAGGGCGGAGAACACTGAAGCTTTCTTT. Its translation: CASSLDRAENTEAFF.

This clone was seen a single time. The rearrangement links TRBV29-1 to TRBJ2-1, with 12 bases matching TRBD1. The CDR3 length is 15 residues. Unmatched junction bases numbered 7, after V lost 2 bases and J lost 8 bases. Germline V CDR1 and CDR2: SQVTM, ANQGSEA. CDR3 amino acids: CSVEPGQGAVDEQFF. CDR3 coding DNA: TGCAGCGTTGAACCGGGACAGGGGGCGGTCGATGAGCAGTTCTTC.

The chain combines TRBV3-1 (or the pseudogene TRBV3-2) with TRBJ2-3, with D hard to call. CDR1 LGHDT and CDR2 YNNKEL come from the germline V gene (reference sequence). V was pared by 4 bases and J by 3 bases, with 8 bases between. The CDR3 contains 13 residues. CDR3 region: CASSPGNTDTQYF. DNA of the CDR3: TGTGCCAGCAGCCCAGGTAATACAGATACGCAGTATTTT.

The CDR3: CAIDDPDGYEQFF. Here the CDR3 DNA reads TGTGCCATCGACGACCCCGATGGGTATGAGCAGTTCTTC. The V call is TRBV10-3, the J call TRBJ2-1, with D unresolved. The CDR3 covers 13 residues. The germline V gene has CDR1 ENHRY and CDR2 SYGVKD. V was trimmed by 8 bases and J by 8 bases, leaving 16 bases between them.

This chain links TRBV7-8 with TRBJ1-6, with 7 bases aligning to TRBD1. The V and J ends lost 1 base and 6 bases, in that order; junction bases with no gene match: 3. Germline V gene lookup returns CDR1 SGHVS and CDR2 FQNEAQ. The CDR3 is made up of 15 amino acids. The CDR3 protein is CASSLVQGINSPLHF. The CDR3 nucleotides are TGTGCCAGCAGCTTAGTACAGGGGATTAATTCACCCCTCCACTTT.

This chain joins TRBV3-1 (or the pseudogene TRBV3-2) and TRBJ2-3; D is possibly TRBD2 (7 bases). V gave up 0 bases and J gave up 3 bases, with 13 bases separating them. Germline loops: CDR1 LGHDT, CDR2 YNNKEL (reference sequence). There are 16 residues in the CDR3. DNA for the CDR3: TGTGCCAGCAGCCAAGACCGGGGGGCTCCGACAGATACGCAGTATTTT. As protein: CASSQDRGAPTDTQYF.